A selection of T cell receptor beta chains follows, all from one sample in a study of metastatic and nonmetastatic thyroid tumors. TCRdb reprocessed the PCR reads using MiXCR. The table lists 30,000 to 35,000 clones, over 14% of them singletons. The sample was blood. The receptors shown here come from a male donor with papillary thyroid cancer or a benign thyroid nodule (not recorded which). Some clones in this sample may be carry-over from other donors' samples. Each CDR3 is given with its conserved first and last residue. Fields, in order: V gene, clone size, D gene, J gene, CDR3 protein, CDR3 DNA. A D gene is named only where the DNA matches it firmly. Part of the rows lack a size; the others show once, few, many or a class for expanded clones.

v_gene: TRBV5-1
abundance: .
d_gene: TRBD2
j_gene: TRBJ2-5
CDR3aa: CASRAGGGQETQYF
CDR3nt: TGCGCCAGCAGAGCGGGAGGTGGCCAAGAGACCCAGTACTTC

v_gene: TRBV5-4
abundance: many
d_gene: TRBD1
j_gene: TRBJ2-5
CDR3aa: CASSLVGQAQETQYF
CDR3nt: TGTGCCAGCAGCTTGGTGGGACAGGCACAAGAGACCCAGTACTTC

v_gene: TRBV4-3
abundance: .
d_gene: .
j_gene: TRBJ2-7
CDR3aa: CASSPPPAPWQQYF
CDR3nt: TGCGCCAGCAGCCCGCCGCCAGCTCCCTGGCAGCAGTACTTC

v_gene: TRBV7-8
abundance: many
d_gene: .
j_gene: TRBJ1-2
CDR3aa: CASSLGKGISYGYTF
CDR3nt: TGTGCCAGCAGCTTAGGCAAAGGCATCTCCTATGGCTACACCTTC

v_gene: TRBV3-1
abundance: many
d_gene: TRBD1
j_gene: TRBJ1-4
CDR3aa: CASSQDSGTGYEKLFF
CDR3nt: TGTGCCAGCAGCCAAGATTCGGGGACAGGTTATGAAAAACTGTTTTTT

v_gene: TRBV27
abundance: many
d_gene: TRBD2
j_gene: TRBJ2-1
CDR3aa: CASRTTAGAGYNEQFF
CDR3nt: TGTGCCAGCAGGACGACAGCGGGAGCGGGCTACAATGAGCAGTTCTTC

v_gene: TRBV19
abundance: .
d_gene: .
j_gene: TRBJ1-5
CDR3aa: CASRLDVYQPQHF
CDR3nt: TGTGCCAGTAGACTCGACGTATATCAGCCCCAGCATTTT

v_gene: TRBV7-8
abundance: many
d_gene: .
j_gene: TRBJ1-2
CDR3aa: CASSGAEVDYGYTF
CDR3nt: TGTGCCAGCAGCGGGGCGGAGGTGGACTATGGCTACACCTTC

v_gene: TRBV7-2
abundance: .
d_gene: TRBD1
j_gene: TRBJ2-2
CDR3aa: CASSSTGSGELFF
CDR3nt: TGTGCCAGCAGCTCGACAGGGTCCGGGGAGCTGTTCTTT

v_gene: TRBV12-3/TRBV12-4
abundance: many
d_gene: TRBD2
j_gene: TRBJ2-2
CDR3aa: CASSFQLLAGSGELFF
CDR3nt: TGTGCCAGCAGTTTCCAGTTGTTAGCGGGATCCGGGGAGCTGTTTTTT

v_gene: TRBV11-3
abundance: many
d_gene: .
j_gene: TRBJ1-3
CDR3aa: CASSLGSNSGNTIYF
CDR3nt: TGTGCCAGCAGCTTAGGTAGCAACTCTGGAAACACCATATATTTT

v_gene: TRBV6-5
abundance: many
d_gene: TRBD1
j_gene: TRBJ2-7
CDR3aa: CASSYSGQDYEQYF
CDR3nt: TGTGCCAGCAGTTACTCTGGACAGGACTACGAGCAGTACTTC

v_gene: TRBV7-8
abundance: many
d_gene: .
j_gene: TRBJ2-1
CDR3aa: CASSSLHGSSYNEQFF
CDR3nt: TGTGCCAGCAGCTCATTACACGGCAGCTCCTACAATGAGCAGTTCTTC

v_gene: TRBV28
abundance: many
d_gene: TRBD2
j_gene: TRBJ2-7
CDR3aa: CASSSSSGNSYEQYF
CDR3nt: TGTGCCAGCAGTTCCTCTAGCGGGAACTCCTACGAGCAGTACTTC

v_gene: TRBV3-1
abundance: many
d_gene: .
j_gene: TRBJ1-1
CDR3aa: CASSQQSNGNTEAFF
CDR3nt: TGTGCCAGCAGCCAGCAATCTAATGGGAACACTGAAGCTTTCTTT

v_gene: TRBV5-1
abundance: .
d_gene: .
j_gene: TRBJ1-6
CDR3aa: CASSLFLGYSPLHF
CDR3nt: TGCGCCAGCAGCTTGTTTCTAGGGTATTCACCCCTCCACTTT

v_gene: TRBV10-2
abundance: many
d_gene: .
j_gene: TRBJ1-6
CDR3aa: CASSEGAQSPLHF
CDR3nt: TGCGCCAGCAGTGAGGGCGCCCAATCACCCCTCCACTTT

v_gene: TRBV10-3
abundance: many
d_gene: .
j_gene: TRBJ2-1
CDR3aa: CAISGIDNEQFF
CDR3nt: TGTGCCATCAGTGGCATCGACAATGAGCAGTTCTTC

v_gene: TRBV5-1
abundance: .
d_gene: TRBD2
j_gene: TRBJ2-7
CDR3aa: CASSLSGGNSYEQYF
CDR3nt: TGCGCCAGCAGCTTAAGCGGGGGAAACTCCTACGAGCAGTACTTC

v_gene: TRBV28
abundance: many
d_gene: TRBD1
j_gene: TRBJ1-1
CDR3aa: CASEQQGRENTEAFF
CDR3nt: TGTGCCAGCGAACAACAGGGGAGGGAGAACACTGAAGCTTTCTTT

v_gene: TRBV10-1
abundance: many
d_gene: .
j_gene: TRBJ2-7
CDR3aa: CASSETMWDEQYF
CDR3nt: TGCGCCAGCAGTGAGACAATGTGGGACGAGCAGTACTTC

v_gene: TRBV4-2
abundance: .
d_gene: .
j_gene: TRBJ1-1
CDR3aa: CASSQDRQGWAFF
CDR3nt: TGTGCCAGCAGCCAAGACCGGCAGGGGTGGGCTTTCTTT

v_gene: TRBV18
abundance: many
d_gene: .
j_gene: TRBJ1-1
CDR3aa: CASSPRELVGTEAFF
CDR3nt: TGTGCCAGCTCACCGAGGGAGCTTGTGGGCACTGAAGCTTTCTTT

v_gene: TRBV11-2
abundance: .
d_gene: TRBD2
j_gene: TRBJ2-2
CDR3aa: CASTTGVAGSGGELFF
CDR3nt: TGTGCCAGCACCACGGGAGTAGCGGGATCTGGCGGGGAGCTGTTTTTT

v_gene: TRBV6-1
abundance: .
d_gene: TRBD1
j_gene: TRBJ1-5
CDR3aa: CASRSGTVVAQPQHF
CDR3nt: TGTGCCAGCAGATCCGGGACAGTGGTCGCGCAGCCCCAGCATTTT

v_gene: TRBV6-2/TRBV6-3
abundance: many
d_gene: .
j_gene: TRBJ1-5
CDR3aa: CASSATGTRGGQPQHF
CDR3nt: TGTGCCAGCAGTGCAACCGGGACACGGGGAGGTCAGCCCCAGCATTTT

v_gene: TRBV29-1
abundance: many
d_gene: TRBD1
j_gene: TRBJ1-2
CDR3aa: CSVAGQGAEGYTF
CDR3nt: TGCAGCGTTGCAGGACAGGGGGCGGAGGGCTACACCTTC

v_gene: TRBV19
abundance: many
d_gene: .
j_gene: TRBJ2-1
CDR3aa: CASTPILAPSYNEQFF
CDR3nt: TGTGCCAGTACCCCCATTCTAGCCCCATCCTACAATGAGCAGTTCTTC

v_gene: TRBV5-5
abundance: few
d_gene: TRBD1
j_gene: TRBJ2-5
CDR3aa: CASSLDRGQGGETQYF
CDR3nt: TGTGCCAGCAGCTTGGACCGGGGACAGGGTGGCGAGACCCAGTACTTC

v_gene: TRBV5-6
abundance: many
d_gene: TRBD2
j_gene: TRBJ2-1
CDR3aa: CASRSTSGHPYNEQFF
CDR3nt: TGTGCCAGCAGGTCGACTAGCGGACATCCCTACAATGAGCAGTTCTTC

v_gene: TRBV9
abundance: many
d_gene: TRBD2
j_gene: TRBJ2-7
CDR3aa: CASSVGLAGTYEQYF
CDR3nt: TGTGCCAGCAGCGTAGGGCTAGCGGGGACCTACGAGCAGTACTTC

v_gene: TRBV11-3
abundance: many
d_gene: .
j_gene: TRBJ2-3
CDR3aa: CATSHPPDTQYF
CDR3nt: TGTGCCACTTCCCACCCCCCAGATACGCAGTATTTT

v_gene: TRBV10-3
abundance: many
d_gene: .
j_gene: TRBJ2-7
CDR3aa: CAISDPGYVEQYF
CDR3nt: TGTGCCATCAGTGATCCGGGGTACGTGGAGCAGTACTTC

v_gene: TRBV7-2
abundance: many
d_gene: .
j_gene: TRBJ2-7
CDR3aa: CASSLVSQGEQYF
CDR3nt: TGTGCCAGCAGCTTAGTCAGCCAAGGCGAGCAGTACTTC

v_gene: TRBV6-1
abundance: few
d_gene: .
j_gene: TRBJ2-1
CDR3aa: CASTPSSNEQFF
CDR3nt: TGTGCCAGCACCCCATCAAGCAATGAGCAGTTCTTC

v_gene: TRBV12-3/TRBV12-4
abundance: many
d_gene: .
j_gene: TRBJ1-2
CDR3aa: CASSFGRAGYTF
CDR3nt: TGTGCCAGCAGTTTCGGCAGGGCTGGCTACACCTTC

v_gene: TRBV6-1
abundance: many
d_gene: .
j_gene: TRBJ2-7
CDR3aa: CASSVSYEQYF
CDR3nt: TGTGCCAGCAGCGTGTCCTACGAGCAGTACTTC

v_gene: TRBV11-1
abundance: many
d_gene: .
j_gene: TRBJ2-3
CDR3aa: CASSSRAVSTDTQYF
CDR3nt: TGTGCCAGCAGCTCCAGGGCGGTGAGCACAGATACGCAGTATTTT

v_gene: TRBV20-1
abundance: many
d_gene: .
j_gene: TRBJ2-3
CDR3aa: CSAKRRGGGLGVTDTQYF
CDR3nt: TGCAGTGCTAAAAGGCGGGGCGGCGGGTTGGGGGTAACAGATACGCAGTATTTT

v_gene: TRBV14
abundance: many
d_gene: .
j_gene: TRBJ1-1
CDR3aa: CASSQDRARHRAFF
CDR3nt: TGTGCCAGCAGCCAAGATAGGGCGCGGCATAGAGCTTTCTTT

v_gene: TRBV28
abundance: many
d_gene: .
j_gene: TRBJ2-1
CDR3aa: CASSLYRYEQFF
CDR3nt: TGTGCCAGCAGTTTATATAGGTATGAGCAGTTCTTC

v_gene: TRBV3-1
abundance: many
d_gene: TRBD2
j_gene: TRBJ2-2
CDR3aa: CASSQDGLAGAGELFF
CDR3nt: TGTGCCAGCAGCCAAGACGGCCTAGCGGGAGCCGGGGAGCTGTTTTTT